The clone carrying this T cell receptor (beta chain) occurred once. Its antigen is still unknown. This specimen comes from a study of cytomegalovirus exposure and HLA in healthy donors. Study-wide findings and caveats: Only CMV serostatus was available as immune exposure information. More clonal expansion characterized HLA-associated TCR beta chains than equally common others in a later analysis.

Deletions cut 0 bases from V and 4 bases from J, with 16 bases between. The CDR3 spans 16 residues. The germline gives CDR1 MNHEY, CDR2 SVGAGI. PCR involved 60 Vbeta and 13 Jbeta primers. Profiling relied on immunoSEQ multiplex PCR, and the TCRdb table lists in-frame clones only, not all of them. The top ten hold 1.5% to 2% of the sample, which has around 120,000 clones, roughly two thirds seen once. This receptor was identified in a young man in good health and CMV-seropositive. V usage is TRBV6-5 and J usage is TRBJ2-7, with D perhaps TRBD2 (6 bases). Sequencing was done on a sample of PBMCs. The CDR3 bases are TGTGCCAGCAGTTACTCCGCCGATCGAGGAGGGTACGAGCAGTACTTC. Residues: CASSYSADRGGYEQYF.